The subject of this entry is one TCR beta chain. This clonotype has a handful of counts. Its antigen is unknown. Base qualities are not at hand, and no much larger clone is one base apart. The data stem from a study of blood T cells in healthy people across ages (dated by TCRdb to the mid-2010s). With respect to the entire study: In model experiments, template switching captured roughly one uniquely barcoded TCR beta cDNA molecule for every two T cells. The study analyzed two additional independent replicas of 1 million unique cDNA reads from the same blood draw for two donors, one aged 18 to 30 and one aged 80 or older. To track age-related changes in TCR beta repertoire diversity, the study relied on deep sequencing normalized with unique cDNA molecular identifiers. The donors were split into four age groups: young (average around 16 years), middle-aged (39), aged (over 55) and long-lived (about 82). To avoid experimental bias, donors of different ages were distributed randomly across sequencing lanes. On the study overall, not on this receptor specifically: Compared with the aged group, the long-lived group had more naive CD4+ T cells, fewer expanded clones and increased TCR diversity, a pattern suggesting age selection. Because donor CMV infection status was unknown, age-related changes in expanded clonotypes were potentially confounded. Estimates of total diversity based on one million sequenced T cells were regarded as lower bounds and as underestimates. Observed TCR beta diversity correlated strongly with the percentage of naive T cells measured by flow cytometry. As age increased, observed TCR beta diversity per million T cells dropped in a roughly linear way, and a significant reduction was already evident by age around 41. Conclusive comparison of naive and antigen-experienced compartments was prevented by the profiling of bulk unsorted PBMCs.

The donors were about 40 Caucasian individuals from Russia, aged roughly 6 to 100 years, who were systemically healthy. Each donor gave around 9.9 milliliters of peripheral blood, collected into EDTA-treated Vacutainer tubes. PBMCs were isolated by Ficoll-Paque density-gradient centrifugation, with at least 7 million obtained per sample. Trizol reagent was used to extract total RNA from the PBMCs, yielding at least 5 micrograms per sample. The percentages of naive CD45RAhigh/CD27high T cells were determined by flow cytometry on a PBMC aliquot from every donor. The library was made by 5' RACE. TCRdb names Illumina HiSeq 2500 as the instrument used. A second PCR of about 7 to 12 cycles was performed with a sample-barcoded 5' primer and a J-beta primer mix. A unique molecular identifier was introduced onto each TCR beta cDNA molecule by a template-switch 5' adaptor carrying 12 random nucleotides. At least 2.5 million CDR3-containing paired-end reads were obtained from each sample. The Mint cDNA synthesis kit, primed by a TRBC-specific oligonucleotide, was used to synthesize first-strand cDNA from all RNA. Following uracil-DNA glycosylase treatment, all cDNA underwent a first 18-cycle PCR with the universal primers M1SS and BC2_uni_R. The authors' pipeline ran thus. For normalization, 1 million high-quality reads, each with a distinct molecular identifier, were randomly selected from each sample. Reads with shared molecular identifiers were discarded instead of being binned into consensus sequences. MiTCR, run with a Q25 quality threshold and the strictest error-elimination algorithm, handled CDR3 identification, clonotype clustering and error correction. Lower-bound total TCR beta diversity was estimated with a nonparametric unseen species model using Euler transformation. TCRdb itself trimmed the public reads at Q25 with fastp, ran MiXCR and retained productive beta chains. Records with the same CDR3 protein are collapsed into one entry carrying the most frequent genes and DNA. The V and J calls and clone size are TCRdb's, not the authors'. This sample comprises around 780,000 distinct CDR3 sequences, approximately 60% of them detected only once. The ten largest clones add up to approximately 24% of the sample.

CDR1 and CDR2 are read off the germline V gene as SQVTM and ANQGSEA. V gives up 3 bases and J gives up 7 bases, and the segment between their germline ends measures 10 bases. From the cysteine through the phenylalanine, the CDR3 covers 12 amino acids. Of the read, only the CDR3 DNA is kept; its 36 bases are in frame from base 1. The chain couples TRBV29-1 to TRBJ2-1; the D region possibly corresponds to TRBD1 (5 bases align). The clonotype comes from a man aged 35 to 55 in good health. The source material was blood. The nucleotides are TGCAGCGTTGACGGTAAGGGGAATGAGCAGTTCTTC. It is translated as CSVDGKGNEQFF.